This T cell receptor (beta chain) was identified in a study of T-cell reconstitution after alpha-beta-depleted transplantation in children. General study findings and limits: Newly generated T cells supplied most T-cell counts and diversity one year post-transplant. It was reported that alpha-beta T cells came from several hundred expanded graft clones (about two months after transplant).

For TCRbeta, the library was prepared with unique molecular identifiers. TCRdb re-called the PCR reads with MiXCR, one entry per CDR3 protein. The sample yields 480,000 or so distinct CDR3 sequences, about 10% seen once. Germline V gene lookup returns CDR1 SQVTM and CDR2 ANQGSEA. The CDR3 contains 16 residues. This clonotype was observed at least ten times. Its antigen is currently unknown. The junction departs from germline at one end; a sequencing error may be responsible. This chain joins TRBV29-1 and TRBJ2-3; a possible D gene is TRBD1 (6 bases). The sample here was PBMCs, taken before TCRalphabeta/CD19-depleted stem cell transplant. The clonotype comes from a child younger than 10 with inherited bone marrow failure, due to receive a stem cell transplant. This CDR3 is CSASGGQGKGTDTQYF. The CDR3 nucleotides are TGCAGCGCCTCCGGCGGGCAGGGGAAGGGCACGGATACGCAGTATTTT.